This TCR beta chain is drawn from a study of CXCR3-negative and CXCR3-positive naive CD8 T cells. Broader study findings: CXCR3-expressing naive cells carried TRB CDR3s more hydrophobic than those of CXCR3-negative naive cells.

Carrying UMI labels, the TRB cDNA libraries were prepared through 5' RACE. One entry per CDR3 protein, without DNA, is what TCRdb gives after re-calling the 5' RACE reads. This table lists 150,000 to 180,000 distinct CDR3 sequences. About this clonotype itself: Its cognate antigen is unknown.

Germline values: CDR1 LNHNV, CDR2 YYDKDF (reference sequence). CDR3 length: 14 residues. This TCR was sampled from a human donor in good health. Some clones in this sample may be carry-over from other donors' samples. The genes are TRBV15 and TRBJ2-1. The sample comprised naive CXCR3+ CD8+ T cells from blood. Subset given: CD45RO-CCR7+CD27+CD95- naive CD8+ T cells expressing CXCR3 (TNR3+). This CDR3 reads CATSRDLGYNEQFF.